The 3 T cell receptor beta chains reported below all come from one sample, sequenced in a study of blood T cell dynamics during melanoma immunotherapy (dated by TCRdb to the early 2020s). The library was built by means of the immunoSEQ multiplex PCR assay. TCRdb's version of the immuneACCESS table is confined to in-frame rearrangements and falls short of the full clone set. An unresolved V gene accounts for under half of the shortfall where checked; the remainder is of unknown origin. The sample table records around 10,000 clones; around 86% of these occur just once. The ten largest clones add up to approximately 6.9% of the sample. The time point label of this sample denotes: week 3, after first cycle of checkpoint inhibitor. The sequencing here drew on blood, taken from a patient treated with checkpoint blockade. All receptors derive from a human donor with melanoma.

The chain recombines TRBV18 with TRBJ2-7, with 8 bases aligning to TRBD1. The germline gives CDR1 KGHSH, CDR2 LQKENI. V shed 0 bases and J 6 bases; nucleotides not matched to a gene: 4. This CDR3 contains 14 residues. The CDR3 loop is CASSPPTGGGEQYF. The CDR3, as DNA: TGTGCCAGCTCACCACCTACAGGGGGTGGCGAGCAGTACTTC. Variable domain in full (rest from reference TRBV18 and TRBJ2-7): NAGVMQNPRHLVRRRGQEARLRCSPMKGHSHVYWYRQLPEEGLKFMVYLQKENIIDESGMPKERFSAEFPKEGPSILRIQQVVRGDSAAYFCASSPPTGGGEQYFGPGTRLTVT.

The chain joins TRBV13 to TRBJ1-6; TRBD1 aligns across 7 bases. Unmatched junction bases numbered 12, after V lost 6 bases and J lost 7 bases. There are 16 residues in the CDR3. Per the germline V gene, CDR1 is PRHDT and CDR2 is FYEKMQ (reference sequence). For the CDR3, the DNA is TGTGCCAGCAGTTCCTATAGGACAGGTTGGAATTCACCCCTCCACTTT. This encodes CASSSYRTGWNSPLHF.

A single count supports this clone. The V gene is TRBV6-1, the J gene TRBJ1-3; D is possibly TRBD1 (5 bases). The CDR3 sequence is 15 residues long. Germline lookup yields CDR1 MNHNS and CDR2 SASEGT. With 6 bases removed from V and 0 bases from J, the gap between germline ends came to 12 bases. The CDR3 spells CASRLRGSSGNTIYF. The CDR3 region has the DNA TGTGCCAGCAGACTGCGGGGGAGCTCTGGAAACACCATATATTTT.